Listed below are T cell receptor beta chains from one sample, sequenced in a study of cytomegalovirus exposure and HLA in healthy donors. Here immunoSEQ multiplex PCR was the method, and the copy in TCRdb shows in-frame clones only, minus some. The sample carries 140,000 to 150,000 clones, over 80% recorded once. Sequenced input: PBMCs. These receptors all come from a man between 18 and 35 years old in good health and CMV-seropositive. CDR3s include the opening cysteine and the closing phenylalanine or tryptophan. The D gene is left open where the match is weak. Clone size, where shown, is once, few, many, or a class for clones that have expanded.

j_call clone_size v_call d_call cdr3_aa cdr3_nt
TRBJ2-7 once TRBV13 TRBD1 CASSPRDRTYEQYF TGTGCCAGCAGCCCGCGGGACAGGACCTACGAGCAGTACTTC
TRBJ2-1 NA TRBV6-5 TRBD2 CASIPGRGRNEQFF TGTGCCAGCATTCCTGGGAGGGGTCGGAATGAGCAGTTCTTC
TRBJ1-1 NA TRBV6-5 NA CASSYSIRQEAFF TGTGCCAGCAGTTACTCTATCCGACAAGAAGCTTTCTTT
TRBJ1-4 NA TRBV5-6 NA CASSLGGPGKLFF TGTGCCAGCAGCTTAGGGGGACCTGGAAAACTGTTTTTT
TRBJ2-1 NA TRBV27 NA CASSLGGGPLRYNEQFF TGTGCCAGCAGTTTAGGGGGGGGGCCCTTACGTTACAATGAGCAGTTCTTC
TRBJ2-3 NA TRBV5-1 NA CASSLGGNTLRTDTQYF TGCGCCAGCAGCTTGGGGGGCAACACTCTGCGCACAGATACGCAGTATTTT
TRBJ1-3 NA TRBV12-5 NA CASGRESLSGNTIYF TGTGCTAGTGGACGGGAATCACTCTCTGGAAACACCATATATTTT
TRBJ1-1 few TRBV4-2 NA CASSQDMSLNTEAFF TGTGCCAGCAGCCAAGATATGAGCCTGAACACTGAAGCTTTCTTT
TRBJ1-1 NA TRBV2 NA CASNRQGITEAFF TGTGCCAGCAACCGGCAGGGTATCACTGAAGCTTTCTTT
TRBJ2-1 NA TRBV11-2 TRBD2 CASSLTGGDHNEQFF TGTGCCAGCAGCCTGACGGGGGGGGATCACAATGAGCAGTTCTTC
TRBJ2-5 NA TRBV10-1 NA CASSDGGSGQETQYF TGCGCCAGCAGTGATGGAGGTAGCGGTCAAGAGACCCAGTACTTC
TRBJ1-6 NA TRBV19 NA CASSNSGGGNSPLHF TGTGCCAGTAGTAATAGTGGGGGGGGTAATTCACCCCTCCACTTT
TRBJ1-1 NA TRBV6-5 NA CASSAQGSGEAFF TGTGCCAGCAGTGCCCAGGGGTCCGGTGAAGCTTTCTTT
TRBJ1-3 NA TRBV7-9 NA CASSFPSHLNPGNTIYF TGTGCCAGCAGCTTCCCCTCCCACTTAAATCCTGGAAACACCATATATTTT
TRBJ2-7 NA TRBV27 NA CASSLSGGYTSYEQYF TGTGCCAGCAGTTTATCAGGAGGGTACACCTCCTACGAGCAGTACTTC
TRBJ2-7 once TRBV6-5 NA CASSTFTGYEQYF TGTGCCAGCAGTACGTTTACGGGCTACGAGCAGTACTTC
TRBJ1-1 once TRBV25-1 TRBD1 CASSGDRGRTEAFF TGTGCCAGCAGTGGCGACAGGGGGCGAACTGAAGCTTTCTTT
TRBJ2-6 NA TRBV4-1 NA CASSRGEAGANVLTF TGCGCCAGCAGCCGAGGGGAGGCTGGGGCCAACGTCCTGACTTTC
TRBJ1-1 NA TRBV7-8 NA CASSLVTGSTEAFF TGTGCCAGCAGCTTGGTCACAGGCTCCACTGAAGCTTTCTTT
TRBJ1-4 NA TRBV6-1 NA CASSEATAVGGLFF TGTGCCAGCAGTGAAGCGACCGCGGTGGGAGGACTGTTTTTT
TRBJ2-5 NA TRBV5-4 TRBD1 CASSTGVQETQYF TGTGCCAGCAGCACAGGGGTCCAAGAGACCCAGTACTTC
TRBJ1-2 NA TRBV5-4 TRBD1 CASSPDRGNYGYTF TGTGCCAGCAGCCCGGACAGGGGGAACTATGGCTACACCTTC
TRBJ1-1 NA TRBV7-9 NA CASSLRSSTEAFF TGTGCCAGCAGCTTGAGGTCTAGCACTGAAGCTTTCTTT
TRBJ1-4 NA TRBV29-1 TRBD1 CSVGTGTGTGEKLFF TGCAGCGTTGGTACCGGGACAGGGACGGGTGAAAAACTGTTTTTT
TRBJ1-5 NA TRBV5-1 TRBD1 CASSPGTGEVGNQPQHF TGCGCCAGCAGCCCAGGGACAGGGGAGGTTGGCAATCAGCCCCAGCATTTT
TRBJ1-1 NA TRBV19 NA CASSSRGAGNTEAFF TGTGCCAGTAGTTCCAGGGGTGCTGGGAACACTGAAGCTTTCTTT
TRBJ2-7 NA TRBV7-6 TRBD2 CASSPRGGAQGGGSYEQYF TGTGCCAGCAGCCCCCGGGGGGGGGCGCAAGGCGGGGGCTCCTACGAGCAGTACTTC
TRBJ1-2 NA TRBV28 NA CASSLSPLVEGRNYGYTF TGTGCCAGCAGTTTATCCCCCCTCGTGGAGGGGCGCAACTATGGCTACACCTTC
TRBJ2-3 NA TRBV19 NA CASRPGSTDTQYF TGTGCCAGCCGTCCGGGATCCACAGATACGCAGTATTTT
TRBJ2-1 NA TRBV6-5 NA CAIGGSSYNEQFF TGTGCCATTGGGGGGAGCTCCTACAATGAGCAGTTCTTC
TRBJ2-7 NA TRBV7-9 NA CASSWGPENYEQYF TGTGCCAGCAGCTGGGGGCCGGAAAACTACGAGCAGTACTTC
TRBJ1-5 NA TRBV27 TRBD1 CASSLRGQLSNQPQHF TGTGCCAGCAGTTTAAGGGGACAGCTTAGCAATCAGCCCCAGCATTTT
TRBJ1-1 NA TRBV19 NA CASSIVREVNTEAFF TGTGCCAGTAGTATAGTGAGGGAGGTGAACACTGAAGCTTTCTTT
TRBJ1-1 NA TRBV9 NA CASSPQGTPETEAFF TGTGCCAGCAGCCCCCAAGGGACTCCCGAGACTGAAGCTTTCTTT
TRBJ2-2 NA TRBV27 TRBD2 CASRTSGRTGELFF TGTGCCAGCAGGACTAGCGGGAGGACCGGGGAGCTGTTTTTT
TRBJ1-6 NA TRBV25-1 NA CASSRGSYNSPLHF TGTGCCAGCAGTCGGGGGTCCTATAATTCACCCCTCCACTTT
TRBJ1-1 NA TRBV11-2 NA CASSLGSVKTEAFF TGTGCCAGCAGCTTAGGGTCAGTAAAGACTGAAGCTTTCTTT
TRBJ1-3 NA TRBV5-1 NA CASSYLRGSGNTIYF TGCGCCAGCAGCTACCTCAGGGGTTCGGGAAACACCATATATTTT
TRBJ2-3 NA TRBV7-9 TRBD2 CASSLVLAGTDTQYF TGTGCCAGCAGCTTAGTCCTAGCGGGCACAGATACGCAGTATTTT
TRBJ1-1 NA TRBV9 TRBD1 CASTPGTANTEAFF TGTGCCAGCACTCCCGGGACAGCGAACACTGAAGCTTTCTTT
TRBJ2-5 NA TRBV7-3 TRBD2 CASSTTSGGGETQYF TGTGCCAGCAGCACAACTAGCGGGGGTGGAGAGACCCAGTACTTC
TRBJ1-1 NA TRBV19 NA CASRTGWYTEAFF TGTGCCAGTCGTACAGGGTGGTACACTGAAGCTTTCTTT
TRBJ1-2 NA TRBV6-6 NA CASSRRTQPGGGYTF TGTGCCAGCAGCAGACGGACACAACCCGGGGGAGGCTACACCTTC
TRBJ2-1 NA TRBV15 TRBD1 CATSRGRTGPNEQFF TGTGCCACCAGCAGAGGACGGACAGGACCCAATGAGCAGTTCTTC
TRBJ2-3 NA TRBV6-6 TRBD2 CASGSGRADTQYF TGTGCCAGCGGTAGCGGGAGGGCCGACACGCAGTATTTT
TRBJ2-5 NA TRBV6-1 NA CASSVPGVEETQYF TGTGCCAGCAGTGTCCCAGGGGTCGAAGAGACCCAGTACTTC
TRBJ2-7 NA TRBV9 TRBD1 CASGRGQGPNYEQYF TGTGCCAGCGGAAGGGGACAGGGGCCCAACTACGAGCAGTACTTC
TRBJ1-1 NA TRBV25-1 NA CASTGRVRGSNTEAFF TGTGCCAGCACCGGAAGGGTTCGGGGGTCGAACACTGAAGCTTTCTTT
TRBJ2-5 NA TRBV6-1 NA CASSSGGRQETQYF TGTGCCAGCAGTTCTGGGGGGAGACAAGAGACCCAGTACTTC
TRBJ1-1 NA TRBV11-2 NA CASSPFMREGTEAFF TGTGCCAGCAGCCCCTTTATGAGGGAAGGCACTGAAGCTTTCTTT
TRBJ1-2 NA TRBV13 NA CASSFPGEGNYGYTF TGTGCCAGCAGCTTCCCCGGGGAGGGGAACTATGGCTACACCTTC
TRBJ1-1 NA TRBV28 NA CASSPHSGNTEAFF TGTGCCAGCAGTCCTCACTCCGGGAACACTGAAGCTTTCTTT
TRBJ2-7 NA TRBV6-5 TRBD1 CASSPGTGRYEQYF TGTGCCAGCAGCCCCGGGACAGGGAGGTACGAGCAGTACTTC
TRBJ2-1 NA TRBV5-1 TRBD2 CASSLGVAGAASEQFF TGCGCCAGCAGTTTGGGGGTAGCGGGGGCGGCAAGTGAGCAGTTCTTC
TRBJ2-7 NA TRBV6-6 TRBD2 CASSFHGTNFYEQYF TGTGCCAGCAGTTTCCACGGGACTAACTTCTACGAGCAGTACTTC
TRBJ1-4 few TRBV4-1 NA CASSQEGRGTNEKLFF TGCGCCAGCAGCCAAGAAGGTCGCGGAACTAATGAAAAACTGTTTTTT
TRBJ1-3 NA TRBV5-1 NA CASSQPGGNAIYF TGCGCCAGCAGCCAGCCTGGAGGAAACGCCATATATTTT